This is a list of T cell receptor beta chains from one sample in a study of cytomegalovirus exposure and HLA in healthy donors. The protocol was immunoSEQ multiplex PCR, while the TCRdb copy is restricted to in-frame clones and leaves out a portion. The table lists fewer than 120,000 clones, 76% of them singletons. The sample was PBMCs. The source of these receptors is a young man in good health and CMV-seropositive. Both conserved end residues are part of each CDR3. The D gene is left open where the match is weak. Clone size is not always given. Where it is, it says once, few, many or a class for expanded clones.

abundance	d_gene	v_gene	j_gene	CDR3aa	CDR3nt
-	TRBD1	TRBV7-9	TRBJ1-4	CASSSLRGRQEKLFF	TGTGCCAGCAGCTCCCTCAGGGGGCGCCAAGAAAAACTGTTTTTT
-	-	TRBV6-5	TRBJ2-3	CASMRWDTQYF	TGTGCCAGCATGCGATGGGATACGCAGTATTTT
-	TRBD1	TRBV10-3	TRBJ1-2	CAITPTGSDYGYTF	TGTGCCATCACTCCGACAGGGAGTGACTATGGCTACACCTTC
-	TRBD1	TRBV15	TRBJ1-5	CATSASRDRSNQPQHF	TGTGCCACCAGCGCAAGCCGGGACAGAAGTAATCAGCCCCAGCATTTT
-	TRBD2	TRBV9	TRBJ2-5	CASSLGTSGGEGETQYF	TGTGCCAGCAGCCTCGGGACTAGCGGGGGGGAAGGAGAGACCCAGTACTTC
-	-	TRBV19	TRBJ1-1	CASTEAGDGNTEAFF	TGTGCCAGTACAGAGGCCGGCGACGGGAACACTGAAGCTTTCTTT
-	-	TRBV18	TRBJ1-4	CASSPGRGEKLFF	TGTGCCAGCTCACCCGGTCGCGGAGAAAAACTGTTTTTT
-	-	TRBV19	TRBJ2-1	CASSMDSYNEQFF	TGTGCCAGTAGTATGGACAGCTACAATGAGCAGTTCTTC
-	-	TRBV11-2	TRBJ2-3	CASSYSALRTDTQYF	TGTGCCAGCAGCTATTCAGCGCTCCGCACAGATACGCAGTATTTT
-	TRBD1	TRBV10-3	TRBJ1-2	CAISEGGQGARGYTF	TGTGCCATCAGTGAGGGGGGCCAGGGGGCGCGGGGCTACACCTTC
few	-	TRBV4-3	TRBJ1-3	CASSRGGSGNTIYF	TGCGCCAGCAGCCGCGGAGGCTCTGGAAACACCATATATTTT
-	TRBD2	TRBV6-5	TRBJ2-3	CASSYSRGSTDTQYF	TGTGCCAGCAGTTACTCGCGGGGGAGCACAGATACGCAGTATTTT
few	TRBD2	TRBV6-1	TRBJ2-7	CASSELAGNLYEQYF	TGTGCCAGCAGTGAACTAGCGGGGAACTTATACGAGCAGTACTTC
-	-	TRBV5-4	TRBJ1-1	CASSLGRVEGAEAFF	TGTGCCAGCAGCTTGGGCAGGGTGGAAGGGGCTGAAGCTTTCTTT
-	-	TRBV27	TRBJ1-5	CASSFLPRGSSNQPQHF	TGTGCCAGCAGTTTCCTCCCCCGGGGTAGCAGCAATCAGCCCCAGCATTTT
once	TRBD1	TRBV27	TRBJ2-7	CASSLSTGGREQYF	TGTGCCAGCAGTTTATCGACAGGGGGCCGCGAGCAGTACTTC
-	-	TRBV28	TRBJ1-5	CATQQANSNQPQHF	TGTGCCACCCAACAGGCTAATAGCAATCAGCCCCAGCATTTT
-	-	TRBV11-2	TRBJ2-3	CASSLRPSGTDTQYF	TGTGCCAGCAGCTTACGGCCTAGCGGCACAGATACGCAGTATTTT